These T cell receptor beta chains were read from a single sample in a study of T-cell memory formation after mild COVID-19. TCRdb recomputed calls from the 5' RACE reads with MiXCR, one row per CDR3 protein. This table holds about 270,000 distinct CDR3 sequences, approximately 15% found once. The sequenced sample consisted of PBMCs or a T cell subset sorted from them (not recorded which). These receptors all come from an adult woman who had mild COVID-19 (a few samples of this study predate the infection). Cell type and time point are not known. Both conserved end residues are part of each CDR3. A D gene is named only where the DNA matches it firmly. Clone size is shown for a subset of rows, as once, few, many or a class of expanded clone.

.	TRBV20-1	TRBJ1-6	medium-sized	CSAREGGAYNSPLHF	TGCAGTGCTAGAGAGGGGGGCGCGTATAATTCACCCCTCCACTTT
TRBD1	TRBV5-5	TRBJ1-2	.	CASSSIDRGGNYGYTF	TGTGCCAGCAGCTCTATCGACAGGGGGGGGAACTATGGCTACACCTTC
.	TRBV7-9	TRBJ1-1	.	CASSLDQGNTEAFF	TGTGCCAGCAGCTTAGATCAGGGAAACACTGAAGCTTTCTTT
TRBD1	TRBV24-1	TRBJ2-5	.	CATSDPGQGGETQYF	TGTGCCACCAGTGATCCCGGACAGGGCGGAGAGACCCAGTACTTC
.	TRBV7-3	TRBJ2-7	many	CASSLTITSEQYF	TGTGCCAGCAGCTTGACCATTACTTCCGAGCAGTACTTC
.	TRBV27	TRBJ2-7	.	CASTLGTKQYF	TGTGCCAGCACCCTGGGGACCAAGCAGTACTTC
TRBD1	TRBV29-1	TRBJ2-1	.	CSEGQGGNEQFF	TGCAGCGAGGGACAGGGGGGCAATGAGCAGTTCTTC
.	TRBV5-1	TRBJ2-3	.	CASSLARGFGNTDTQYF	TGCGCCAGCAGCTTGGCCCGGGGGTTCGGGAACACAGATACGCAGTATTTT
TRBD1	TRBV6-5	TRBJ2-1	.	CASSWSRDRYNEQFF	TGTGCCAGCAGTTGGAGCCGGGACAGATACAATGAGCAGTTCTTC
TRBD2	TRBV15	TRBJ2-3	few	CATSRDGRGTDTQYF	TGTGCCACCAGCAGAGATGGGAGGGGCACAGATACGCAGTATTTT
.	TRBV5-1	TRBJ1-2	.	CASSLTLLGVNYGYTF	TGCGCCAGCAGCTTGACCCTACTTGGGGTTAACTATGGCTACACCTTC
TRBD1	TRBV7-3	TRBJ1-1	few	CASSPGQGFNTEAFF	TGTGCCAGCAGCCCGGGACAGGGATTTAACACTGAAGCTTTCTTT
TRBD1	TRBV7-2	TRBJ1-5	.	CASSLGGQGAQPQHF	TGTGCCAGCAGCTTAGGGGGACAGGGGGCACAGCCCCAGCATTTT